The 32 T cell receptor beta chains below come from one sample, sequenced in a study of cytomegalovirus exposure and HLA in healthy donors. PCR used 60 Vbeta primers and 13 Jbeta primers. The data were produced by immunoSEQ multiplex PCR, yet TCRdb's version contains in-frame clones alone and is incomplete. The data hold over 110,000 clones, with 82% observed a single time. Sequenced input: PBMCs. These receptor sequences come from a male donor in good health and CMV-seronegative.

CDR3 sequence (DNA): TGTGCCAGCAGCTTGCATGCTCAGGGGCTAGCGGGAGTGTCTACGCAGTATTTT. Protein product: CASSLHAQGLAGVSTQYF. The rearrangement links TRBV11-2 to TRBJ2-3; 10 positions agree with TRBD2. Germline V CDR1 and CDR2: SGHAT, FQNNGV. J gave up 8 bases and V 3 bases, and 17 bases lay outside the gene matches. This CDR3 comprises 18 residues.

The CDR3 spells CAWRGHSGNTIYF. CDR3 nucleotides: TGTGCCTGGAGGGGACACTCTGGAAACACCATATATTTT. The chain is built from TRBV30 and TRBJ1-3; D possibly corresponds to TRBD1 (6 bases). Germline V gene lookup returns CDR1 GTSNPN and CDR2 SVGIG (reference sequence). The CDR3 totals 13 residues. The V end was cut by 3 bases, the J end by 0 bases, with 6 bases between.

This chain joins TRBV28 and TRBJ1-1, with a tentative D call TRBD1 (5 bases). V lost 2 bases to trimming and J lost 11 bases, with 9 bases between them. Germline V gene sequence: CDR1 MDHEN, CDR2 SYDVKM. CDR3 length equals 11 residues. This CDR3 is CASSLGAGAFF. The CDR3 nucleotides are TGTGCCAGCAGTTTAGGGGCGGGGGCTTTCTTT.

The chain joins TRBV5-6 to TRBJ1-1; no clear D gene. With 4 bases removed from V and 0 bases from J, the gap between germline ends came to 10 bases. Germline assignment: CDR1 SGHDT and CDR2 YYEEEE. The CDR3 extends over 14 amino acids. The CDR3 DNA is TGTGCCAGCAGCCTTAACTTCATGAACACTGAAGCTTTCTTT. Protein sequence: CASSLNFMNTEAFF.

In its sample, this clone was seen once. CDR3 sequence (DNA): TGCGCCAGCAGCTTGGAGTCCGGGGGGACTAATGAAAAACTGTTTTTT. Translation gives CASSLESGGTNEKLFF. J is TRBJ1-4 and V is TRBV5-1; a possible D gene is TRBD1 (5 bases). Germline CDR1 SGHRS, CDR2 YFSETQ. The V end was cut by 0 bases, the J end by 2 bases, with 11 bases between. This CDR3 has 16 amino acids.

The CDR3 DNA reads TGTGCCAGCAGCCACGACAGCAGCTCCTACAATGAGCAGTTCTTC. It codes for CASSHDSSSYNEQFF. J is TRBJ2-1 and V is TRBV7-8; possible D gene TRBD1, 5 bases. The V gene's germline CDR1 is SGHVS and CDR2 FQNEAQ. CDR3 length: 15 amino acids. The V end lost 5 bases, the J end lost 0 bases, and 11 bases lay between the germline ends.

This chain links TRBV5-4 with TRBJ2-5; D perhaps matches TRBD1 (5 bases). CDR1 and CDR2 (germline): SGHNT, YYREEE (reference sequence). The CDR3 has 14 residues. V was clipped by 4 bases and J by 2 bases, with 12 bases between them. Written as DNA, the CDR3 is TGTGCCAGCAGCCTATGGGGCGGACAAGAGACCCAGTACTTC. Protein: CASSLWGGQETQYF.

The chain couples TRBV28 to TRBJ2-7; 8 bases agree with TRBD2. Looked up from germline, CDR1 is MDHEN and CDR2 is SYDVKM. Trimming removed 3 bases from V and 0 bases from J; junction bases left unmatched: 4. The CDR3 has 15 residues. CDR3 residues: CASSFRGRLSYEQYF. The CDR3 DNA sequence: TGTGCCAGCAGTTTCCGCGGGAGGCTCTCCTACGAGCAGTACTTC.

The V gene is TRBV5-1, the J gene TRBJ2-5, with 10 nucleotides matching TRBD2. CDR3 size: 18 residues. Germline CDR1 SGHRS, CDR2 YFSETQ. After removal of 2 bases from V and 2 bases from J, the junction contained 12 bases not matched to a gene. As DNA, the CDR3 is TGCGCCAGCAGCTTTCGGGCTAGCGGGAGCCAAAAGCAAGAGACCCAGTACTTC. Protein product: CASSFRASGSQKQETQYF.

The rearrangement links TRBV28 to TRBJ2-1; 9 bases align to TRBD1. V was pared by 4 bases and J by 5 bases, with 3 bases of the junction left unmatched. Germline lookup yields CDR1 MDHEN and CDR2 SYDVKM. CDR3 length: 14 amino acids. In DNA, the CDR3 is TGTGCCAGCAGTTCGGGACAGGGAGACAATGAGCAGTTCTTC. Translating gives CASSSGQGDNEQFF.

The CDR3 region has the DNA TGCGCCAGCAGCCAAGCGGGTAGCGGGGGGAATGAGCAGTTCTTC. As protein: CASSQAGSGGNEQFF. This sequence joins TRBV4-1 and TRBJ2-1; 10 bases are a match to TRBD2. The junction had 4 bases not matched to a gene; V was cut back by 1 base and J by 7 bases. CDR1 MGHRA and CDR2 YSYEKL come from the germline V gene. The CDR3 totals 15 residues.

The chain links TRBV9 to TRBJ1-5; tentatively, D is TRBD1 (6 bases). CDR1 is SGDLS, CDR2 YYNGEE, per germline. V was shortened by 4 bases and J by 3 bases, with 14 bases between the two germline ends. This CDR3 is 15 amino acids long. Here the CDR3 reads CASSISDSFNQPQHF. Here the CDR3 DNA reads TGTGCCAGCAGCATTTCGGACAGTTTCAATCAGCCCCAGCATTTT.

The gene calls are TRBV11-2 and TRBJ2-3; 11 positions match TRBD2. This CDR3 has 16 residues. V shed 5 bases and J 1 base; nucleotides not matched to a gene: 5. Germline values: CDR1 SGHAT, CDR2 FQNNGV. Written as DNA, the CDR3 is TGTGCCAGCAGCGAAATGGGACTAGCGGGCACAGATACGCAGTATTTT. Translation gives CASSEMGLAGTDTQYF.

This chain links TRBV11-2 with TRBJ2-7, with a weak D call TRBD1 (6 bases). CDR1 and CDR2 (germline): SGHAT, FQNNGV. This CDR3 is 14 amino acids long. V dropped 5 bases and J dropped 3 bases, with 14 bases sitting between them. DNA for the CDR3: TGTGCCAGCAGCGCCAGGGGATGGGTCTACGAGCAGTACTTC. It specifies CASSARGWVYEQYF.

This chain connects TRBV5-1 to TRBJ2-3; no firm D call. There are 14 residues in the CDR3. V was cut by 4 bases and J by 2 bases, with 11 bases left in between. Germline CDR1 and CDR2: SGHRS and YFSETQ. Here the CDR3 reads CASSLLSDTDTQYF. The CDR3 region has the DNA TGCGCCAGCAGCCTCCTGAGCGACACAGATACGCAGTATTTT.

The chain has TRBV9 and TRBJ2-3; 10 positions match TRBD2. The CDR3 sequence is 16 residues long. The junction had 11 bases not matched to a gene; V was cut back by 0 bases and J by 10 bases. Germline V gene lookup returns CDR1 SGDLS and CDR2 YYNGEE. CDR3 sequence reads: CASSVGASGGRVAQYF. In DNA form, the CDR3 reads TGTGCCAGCAGCGTAGGAGCTAGCGGGGGACGCGTAGCGCAGTATTTT.

This sequence joins TRBV18 and TRBJ2-1; a weak D match, TRBD1 (6 bases). Deletions cut 8 bases from V and 4 bases from J, with 9 bases between. The germline gives CDR1 KGHSH, CDR2 LQKENI. The CDR3 sequence is 12 residues long. CDR3 DNA sequence: TGTGCCAGCGCTGACAGGTACAATGAGCAGTTCTTC. Protein: CASADRYNEQFF.

This chain links TRBV6-5 with TRBJ2-5, with TRBD2 matching over 8 bases. This CDR3 region has 15 residues. The V and J ends lost 6 bases and 5 bases, in that order; junction bases with no gene match: 11. Germline CDR1 reads MNHEY; CDR2 reads SVGAGI. CDR3 bases: TGTGCCAGCAGCCTTACCGGAGGCGGGAGGGAGACCCAGTACTTC. Protein product: CASSLTGGGRETQYF.

This clone was seen a few times. The chain is built from TRBV5-6 and TRBJ2-7, with TRBD2 matching over 9 bases. Germline-derived CDR1 and CDR2 are SGHDT and YYEEEE. With 5 bases clipped from V and 2 bases from J, the junction kept 5 bases outside the gene matches. The CDR3 runs 14 residues. The CDR3, as DNA: TGTGCCAGCAGTTCGGCGGGAGGGCCCTACGAGCAGTACTTC. Encoded protein: CASSSAGGPYEQYF.

The chain joins TRBV5-4 to TRBJ1-1, with 10 positions matching TRBD1. This CDR3 is 14 amino acids long. CDR1 and CDR2 (germline): SGHNT, YYREEE (reference sequence). The ends lost 2 bases at V and 6 bases at J; junction bases unmatched: 4. The CDR3: CASSLDRGLPEAFF. The CDR3 DNA reads as TGTGCCAGCAGCTTAGACAGGGGGCTCCCTGAAGCTTTCTTT.

The genes are TRBV4-3 and TRBJ1-1; D unclear. The germline V and J ends were trimmed by 0 bases and 0 bases, with 17 bases remaining between them. CDR1 LGHNA and CDR2 YSLEER come from the germline V gene. This CDR3 comprises 18 residues. DNA for the CDR3: TGCGCCAGCAGCCAAGACCGGGTGTCACGAGCACTGAACACTGAAGCTTTCTTT. Translating it yields CASSQDRVSRALNTEAFF.

The CDR3 nucleotides are TGTGCCAGCAGGGGGGCGGGAGGTGAGCAGTTCTTC. Translation: CASRGAGGEQFF. The genes are TRBV6-5 and TRBJ2-1; 8 nucleotides align to TRBD2. Germline lookup yields CDR1 MNHEY and CDR2 SVGAGI. Trimming cost V 6 bases and J 9 bases; bases outside gene matches: 4. There are 12 residues in the CDR3.

J is TRBJ1-1 and V is TRBV5-4; D uncertain. Germline values: CDR1 SGHNT, CDR2 YYREEE (reference sequence). The germline V and J ends were trimmed by 3 bases and 1 base, with 7 bases remaining between them. CDR3 length: 13 residues. Written as DNA, the CDR3 is TGTGCCAGCAGCTCTACCTCGAACACTGAAGCTTTCTTT. This codes for CASSSTSNTEAFF.

The V gene is TRBV27, the J gene TRBJ1-2; TRBD1 aligns across 7 bases. CDR1 is MNHEY and CDR2 is SMNVEV in the germline V gene (reference sequence). CDR3 size: 15 residues. Trimming took 0 bases from V and 7 from J; bases not matched to a gene: 8. The CDR3 region is CASSLSDDRDRGYTF. DNA of the CDR3: TGTGCCAGCAGTTTATCCGACGACAGGGACCGTGGCTACACCTTC.

The genes are TRBV9 and TRBJ2-7; 10 nucleotides align to TRBD1. Per the germline V gene, CDR1 is SGDLS and CDR2 is YYNGEE. The V gene end was trimmed by 1 base and the J gene end by 6 bases; junction bases not matched to a gene: 4. This CDR3 is 14 amino acids long. The CDR3: CASSVTGQGGEQYF. In DNA, the CDR3 is TGTGCCAGCAGCGTAACAGGACAGGGGGGCGAGCAGTACTTC.

This clone was counted between two and nine times. V usage is TRBV6-5 and J usage is TRBJ1-6; 9 bases map to TRBD1. J lost 10 bases, V lost 7 bases, and 5 bases had no gene match. The CDR3 runs to 13 residues. The germline V gene encodes CDR1 MNHEY and CDR2 SVGAGI. This CDR3 reads CASTGQGSSPLHF. CDR3 bases: TGTGCCAGCACAGGACAGGGGAGCTCACCCCTCCACTTT.

As DNA, the CDR3 is TGTGCCACCGCGACAGCGAACACTGAAGCTTTCTTT. This sequence encodes CATATANTEAFF. This chain joins TRBV10-3 and TRBJ1-1; D might be TRBD1 (5 bases). CDR1 is ENHRY, CDR2 SYGVKD, per germline. The CDR3 is 12 amino acids. Trimming removed 10 bases from V and 1 base from J, with 10 bases in between.

The chain recombines TRBV4-3 with TRBJ2-5; a possible D gene is TRBD1 (6 bases). The DNA end favors TRBJ2-7, so the J call may be wrong. The CDR3 consists of 15 residues. Germline V gene lookup returns CDR1 LGHNA and CDR2 YSLEER. CDR3 amino acids: CASSQQSRGSYEQYF. The DNA for the CDR3 is TGCGCCAGCAGCCAACAGAGCAGGGGCTCCTACGAGCAGTACTTC.

The V gene is TRBV28, the J gene TRBJ1-2, with a weak D call TRBD1 (6 bases). CDR3 length equals 12 residues. Per germline, CDR1 MDHEN and CDR2 SYDVKM. The V and J ends lost 7 bases and 8 bases respectively, with 14 bases between them. The CDR3 is CASTTTGYGYTF. The CDR3 DNA follows: TGTGCCAGCACCACGACAGGTTACGGCTACACCTTC.

The chain uses TRBV10-3 and TRBJ1-1; possibly TRBD1 for D (5 bases). The CDR3 loop spans 15 amino acids. V lost 0 bases and J lost 3, with 11 bases in between. The germline CDR1 and CDR2 sequences are ENHRY and SYGVKD. CDR3 sequence reads: CAISESTGGDTEAFF. In DNA form, the CDR3 reads TGTGCCATCAGTGAGTCGACGGGGGGGGACACTGAAGCTTTCTTT.

V gene TRBV2 combines with J gene TRBJ2-1; 8 bases fit TRBD1. The CDR3 totals 14 residues. Trimming at V came to 5 bases and at J to 3 bases, leaving 3 bases not matched to a gene. Germline CDR1 and CDR2: SNHLY and FYNNEI. CDR3 DNA sequence: TGTGCCAGCAGTCCGGGACAGGTCTACAATGAGCAGTTCTTC. Residues: CASSPGQVYNEQFF.

In DNA, the CDR3 is TGTGCCAGCAGCTTAGCAGGACAGTGGGGCTACACCTTC. Translation gives CASSLAGQWGYTF. The chain combines TRBV7-9 with TRBJ1-2, with D possibly TRBD1 on 6 matching bases. The CDR3 runs to 13 residues. The V end was cut by 0 bases, the J end by 8 bases, with 10 bases between. Germline V lookup: CDR1 SEHNR, CDR2 FQNEAQ (reference sequence).